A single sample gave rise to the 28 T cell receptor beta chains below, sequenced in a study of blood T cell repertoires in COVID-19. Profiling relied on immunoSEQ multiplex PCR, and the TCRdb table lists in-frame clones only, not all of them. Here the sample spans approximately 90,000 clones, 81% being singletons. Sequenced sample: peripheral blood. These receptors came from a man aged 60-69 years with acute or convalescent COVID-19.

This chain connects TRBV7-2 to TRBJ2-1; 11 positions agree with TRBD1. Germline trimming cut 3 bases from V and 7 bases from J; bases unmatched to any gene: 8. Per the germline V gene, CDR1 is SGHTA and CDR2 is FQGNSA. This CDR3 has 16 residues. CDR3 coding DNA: TGTGCCAGCAGCTTTTATGGGACAGGGGGTGTTAATGAGCAGTTCTTC. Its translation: CASSFYGTGGVNEQFF.

CDR3: CASSPRTDTQYF. Written as DNA, the CDR3 is TGTGCCAGCAGTCCCCGGACAGATACGCAGTATTTT. The chain has TRBV6-5 and TRBJ2-3; D not certain. V was trimmed by 5 bases and J by 3 bases, leaving 6 bases between them. The CDR3 contains 12 residues. Per germline, CDR1 MNHEY and CDR2 SVGAGI.

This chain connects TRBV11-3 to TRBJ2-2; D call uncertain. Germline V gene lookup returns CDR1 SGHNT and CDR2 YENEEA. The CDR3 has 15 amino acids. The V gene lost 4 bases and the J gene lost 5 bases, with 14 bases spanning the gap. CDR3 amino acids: CASSSQTYGTGELFF. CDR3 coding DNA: TGTGCCAGCAGCTCCCAGACTTATGGAACCGGGGAGCTGTTTTTT.

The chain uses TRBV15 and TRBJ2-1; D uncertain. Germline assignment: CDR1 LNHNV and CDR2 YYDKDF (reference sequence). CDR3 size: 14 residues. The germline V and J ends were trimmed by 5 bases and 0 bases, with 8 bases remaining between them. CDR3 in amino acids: CATSRPGSYNEQFF. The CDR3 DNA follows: TGTGCCACCAGCCGACCGGGCTCCTACAATGAGCAGTTCTTC.

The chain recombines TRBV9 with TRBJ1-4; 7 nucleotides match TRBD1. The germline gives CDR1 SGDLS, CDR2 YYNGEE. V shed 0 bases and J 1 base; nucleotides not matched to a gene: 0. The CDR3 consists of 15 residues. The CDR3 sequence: CASSVGQGTNEKLFF. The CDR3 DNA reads TGTGCCAGCAGCGTAGGACAGGGAACTAATGAAAAACTGTTTTTT.

The DNA for the CDR3 is TGCAGCGCCCCGACTAGCGGGGGCAATGAGCAGTTCTTC. Amino acids: CSAPTSGGNEQFF. The chain uses TRBV29-1 and TRBJ2-1, with 12 bases that match TRBD2. In germline, CDR1 is SQVTM, CDR2 ANQGSEA. The CDR3 consists of 13 residues. Trimming took 7 bases from V and 6 from J; bases not matched to a gene: 4.

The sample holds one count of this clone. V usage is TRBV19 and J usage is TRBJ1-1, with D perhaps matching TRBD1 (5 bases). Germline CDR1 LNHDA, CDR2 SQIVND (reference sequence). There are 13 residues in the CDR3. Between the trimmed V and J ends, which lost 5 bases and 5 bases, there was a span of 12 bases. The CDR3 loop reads CASSGIKGTEAFF. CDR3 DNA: TGTGCCAGTAGTGGGATTAAGGGGACTGAAGCTTTCTTT.

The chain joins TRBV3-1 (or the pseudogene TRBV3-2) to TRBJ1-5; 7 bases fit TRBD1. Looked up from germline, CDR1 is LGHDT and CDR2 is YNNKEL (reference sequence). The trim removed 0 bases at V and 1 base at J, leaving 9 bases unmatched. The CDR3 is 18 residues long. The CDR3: CASSQEGGTVGSNQPQHF. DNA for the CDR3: TGTGCCAGCAGCCAAGAAGGGGGCACGGTCGGGAGCAATCAGCCCCAGCATTTT.

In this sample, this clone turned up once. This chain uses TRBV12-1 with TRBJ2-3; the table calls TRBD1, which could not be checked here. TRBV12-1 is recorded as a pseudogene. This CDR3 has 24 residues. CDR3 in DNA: TGTGCCAGCAGCTCCCCCCCCGTCTTCCGGGACAGGGAAGTGTTGATATCTAGCACTGATACGCAGTATTTT. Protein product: CASSSPPVFRDREVLISSTDTQYF.

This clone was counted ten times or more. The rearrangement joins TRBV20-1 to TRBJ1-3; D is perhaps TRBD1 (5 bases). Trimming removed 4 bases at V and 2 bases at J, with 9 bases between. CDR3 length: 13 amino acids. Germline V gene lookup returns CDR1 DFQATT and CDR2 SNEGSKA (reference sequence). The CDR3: CSATEGPGNTIYF. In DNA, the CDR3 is TGCAGTGCTACTGAGGGGCCTGGAAACACCATATATTTT.

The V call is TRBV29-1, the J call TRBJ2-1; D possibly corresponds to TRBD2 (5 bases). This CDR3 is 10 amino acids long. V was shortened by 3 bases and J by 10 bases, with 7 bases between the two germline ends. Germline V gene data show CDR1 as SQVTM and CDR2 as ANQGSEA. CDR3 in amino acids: CSVEEEEQFF. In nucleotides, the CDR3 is TGCAGCGTTGAGGAGGAGGAGCAGTTCTTC.

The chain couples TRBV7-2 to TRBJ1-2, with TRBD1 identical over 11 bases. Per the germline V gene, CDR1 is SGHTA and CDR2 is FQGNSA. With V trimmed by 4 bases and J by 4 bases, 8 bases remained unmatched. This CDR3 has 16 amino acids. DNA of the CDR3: TGTGCCAGCAGCTCCCGGACAGGGGGCTTGGGCTATGGCTACACCTTC. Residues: CASSSRTGGLGYGYTF.

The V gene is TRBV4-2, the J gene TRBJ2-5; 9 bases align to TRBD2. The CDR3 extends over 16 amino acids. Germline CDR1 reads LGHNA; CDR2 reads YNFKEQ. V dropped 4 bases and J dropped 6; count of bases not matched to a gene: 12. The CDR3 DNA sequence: TGTGCCAGCAGCCTTTCGGGCGGGGGGGGTTTGAAGACCCAGTACTTC. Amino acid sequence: CASSLSGGGGLKTQYF.

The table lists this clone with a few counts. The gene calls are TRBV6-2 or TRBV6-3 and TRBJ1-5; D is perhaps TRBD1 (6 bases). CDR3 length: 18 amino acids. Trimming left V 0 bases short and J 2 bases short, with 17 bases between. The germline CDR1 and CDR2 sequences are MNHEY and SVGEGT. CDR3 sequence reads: CASSYSIGGGMGNQPQHF. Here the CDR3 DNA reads TGTGCCAGCAGTTACTCAATTGGGGGGGGCATGGGCAATCAGCCCCAGCATTTT.

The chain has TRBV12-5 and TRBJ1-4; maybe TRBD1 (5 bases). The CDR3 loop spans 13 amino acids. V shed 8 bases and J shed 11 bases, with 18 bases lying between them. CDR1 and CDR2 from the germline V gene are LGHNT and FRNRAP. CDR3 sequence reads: CASSGDGRGKLFF. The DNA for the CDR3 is TGTGCTAGTTCTGGGGACGGGCGGGGGAAACTGTTTTTT.

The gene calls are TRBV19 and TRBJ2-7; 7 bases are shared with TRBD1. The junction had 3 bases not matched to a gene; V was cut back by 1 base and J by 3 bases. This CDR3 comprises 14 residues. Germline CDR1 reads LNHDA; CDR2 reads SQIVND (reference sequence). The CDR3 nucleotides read TGTGCCAGTAGTATAGGGACAGGTAACTACGAGCAGTACTTC. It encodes CASSIGTGNYEQYF.

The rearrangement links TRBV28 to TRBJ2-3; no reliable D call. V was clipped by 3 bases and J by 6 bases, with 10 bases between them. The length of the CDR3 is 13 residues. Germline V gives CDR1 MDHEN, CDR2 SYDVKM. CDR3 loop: CASSLAQLDTQYF. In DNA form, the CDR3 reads TGTGCCAGCAGTTTGGCCCAATTGGATACGCAGTATTTT.

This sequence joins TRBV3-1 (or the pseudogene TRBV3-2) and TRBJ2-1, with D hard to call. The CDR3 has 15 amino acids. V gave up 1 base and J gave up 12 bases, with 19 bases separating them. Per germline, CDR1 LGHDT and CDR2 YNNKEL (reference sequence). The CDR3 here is CASSQVDVRVQAQFF. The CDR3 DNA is TGTGCCAGCAGCCAAGTGGATGTTCGGGTCCAAGCGCAGTTCTTC.

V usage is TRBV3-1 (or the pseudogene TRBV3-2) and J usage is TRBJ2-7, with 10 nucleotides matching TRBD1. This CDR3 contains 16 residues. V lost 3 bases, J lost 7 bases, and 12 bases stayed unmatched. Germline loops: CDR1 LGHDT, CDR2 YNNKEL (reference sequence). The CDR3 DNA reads TGTGCCAGCAGCCACAACCCGACAGGGGGCCGAATTGAGCAGTACTTC. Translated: CASSHNPTGGRIEQYF.

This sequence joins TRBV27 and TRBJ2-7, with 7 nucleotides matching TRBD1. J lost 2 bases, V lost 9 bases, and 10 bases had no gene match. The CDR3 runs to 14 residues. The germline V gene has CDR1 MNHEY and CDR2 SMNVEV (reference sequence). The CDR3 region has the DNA TGTGCCAGTAGACAGGGTCGGTTTGCCTACGAGCAGTACTTC. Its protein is CASRQGRFAYEQYF.

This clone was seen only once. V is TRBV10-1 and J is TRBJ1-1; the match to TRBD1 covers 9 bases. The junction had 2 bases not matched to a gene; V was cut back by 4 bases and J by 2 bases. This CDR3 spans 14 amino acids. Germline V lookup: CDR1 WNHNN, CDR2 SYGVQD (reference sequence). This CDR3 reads CASSVGQGNTEAFF. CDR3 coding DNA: TGCGCCAGCAGTGTGGGACAGGGCAACACTGAAGCTTTCTTT.

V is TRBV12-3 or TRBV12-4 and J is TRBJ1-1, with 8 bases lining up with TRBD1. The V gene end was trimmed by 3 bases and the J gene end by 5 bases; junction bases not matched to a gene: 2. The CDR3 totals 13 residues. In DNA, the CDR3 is TGTGCCAGCAGTTTCTGGGACAGGACTGAAGCTTTCTTT. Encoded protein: CASSFWDRTEAFF.

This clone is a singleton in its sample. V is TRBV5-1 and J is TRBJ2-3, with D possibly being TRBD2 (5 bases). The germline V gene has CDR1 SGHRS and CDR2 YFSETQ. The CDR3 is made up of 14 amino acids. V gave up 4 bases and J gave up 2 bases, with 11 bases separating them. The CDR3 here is CASSLTGNTDTQYF. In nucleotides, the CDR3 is TGCGCCAGCAGCCTCACGGGGAACACAGATACGCAGTATTTT.

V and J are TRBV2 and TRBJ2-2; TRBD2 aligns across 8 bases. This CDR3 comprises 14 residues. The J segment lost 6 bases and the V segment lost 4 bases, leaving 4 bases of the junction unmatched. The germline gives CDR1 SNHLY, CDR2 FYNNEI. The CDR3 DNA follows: TGTGCCAGCAGTGCAACTAGCGGCCCCGGGGAGCTGTTTTTT. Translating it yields CASSATSGPGELFF.

The DNA of the CDR3 is TGTGCCAGCAGCCCCGGGGGAAAGACCCAGTACTTC. Protein product: CASSPGGKTQYF. V usage is TRBV14 and J usage is TRBJ2-5; D is possibly TRBD2 (6 bases). V was shortened by 4 bases and J by 6 bases, with 9 bases between the two germline ends. CDR1 is SGHDN, CDR2 FVKESK, per germline. This CDR3 has 12 residues. The full variable domain, with the rest looked up from reference TRBV14 and TRBJ2-5, is EAGVTQFPSHSVIEKGQTVTLRCDPISGHDNLYWYRRVMGKEIKFLLHFVKESKQDESGMPNNRFLAERTGGTYSTLKVQPAELEDSGVYFCASSPGGKTQYFGPGTRLLVL.

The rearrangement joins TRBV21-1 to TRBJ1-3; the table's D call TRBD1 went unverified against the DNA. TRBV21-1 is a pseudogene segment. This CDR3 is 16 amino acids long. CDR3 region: CASPEVVQFPGNTIYF. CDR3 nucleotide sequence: TGTGCCAGCCCAGAAGTCGTGCAGTTCCCTGGAAACACCATATATTTT.

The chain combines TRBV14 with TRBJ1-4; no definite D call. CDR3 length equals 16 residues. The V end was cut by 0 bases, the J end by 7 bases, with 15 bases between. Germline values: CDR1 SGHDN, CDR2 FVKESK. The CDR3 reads CASSQERIHRLEKLFF. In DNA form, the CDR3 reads TGTGCCAGCAGCCAAGAGCGAATCCACCGCCTTGAAAAACTGTTTTTT.

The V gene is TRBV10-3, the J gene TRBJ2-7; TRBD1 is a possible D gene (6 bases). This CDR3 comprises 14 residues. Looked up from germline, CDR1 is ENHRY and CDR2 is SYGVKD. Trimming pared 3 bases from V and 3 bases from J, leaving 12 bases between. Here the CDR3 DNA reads TGTGCCATCAGTGAAGGGGACAACCTCTACGAGCAGTACTTC. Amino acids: CAISEGDNLYEQYF.